Below are 11 T cell receptor beta chains sequenced from a single sample in a study of response to subunit inactivated influenza vaccine. One entry per CDR3 protein results from TCRdb running MiXCR on the RT-PCR reads. The table has roughly 630,000 distinct CDR3 sequences, approximately 14% seen once. The sequencing here drew on PBMCs from blood, taken 14 to 15 days before vaccination. The receptors shown here come from a man in his fifties who received an inactivated influenza vaccine.

The V call is TRBV27, the J call TRBJ1-3, with TRBD1 as a possible D gene (6 bases). This CDR3 has 15 amino acids. Germline V gives CDR1 MNHEY, CDR2 SMNVEV (reference sequence). V was cut by 5 bases and J by 1 base, with 12 bases left in between. CDR3 residues: CASSISGVSGNTIYF. The CDR3 nucleotides are TGTGCCAGCAGTATCTCAGGGGTGTCTGGAAACACCATATATTTT.

The J gene is TRBJ2-7, the V gene TRBV7-9; D gene ambiguous. The CDR3 has 15 residues. V was shortened by 8 bases and J by 2 bases, with 19 bases between the two germline ends. Germline CDR1 is SEHNR and CDR2 is FQNEAQ (reference sequence). The CDR3, as DNA: TGTGCCAGCGGCCCGAAGTCCCCTCTCCCCTACGAGCAGTACTTC. The encoded protein is CASGPKSPLPYEQYF.

The V gene is TRBV12-3 or TRBV12-4, the J gene TRBJ2-1, with 10 bases matching TRBD2. CDR3 size: 13 residues. V was clipped by 11 bases and J by 7 bases; unmatched bases: 8. CDR3 sequence (DNA): TGTGCCCTTTCTAGCGGGAGTTCGAATGAGCAGTTCTTC. Amino acid sequence: CALSSGSSNEQFF.

The J gene is TRBJ2-5, the V gene TRBV6-2 or TRBV6-3; D remains ambiguous. Trimming removed 2 bases at V and 5 bases at J, with 9 bases between. This CDR3 has 13 residues. Germline CDR1 reads MNHEY; CDR2 reads SVGEGT. CDR3 residues: CASSYVLAETQYF. The CDR3 DNA reads TGTGCCAGCAGTTACGTTCTGGCGGAGACCCAGTACTTC.

The genes are TRBV6-4 and TRBJ1-3, with 10 nucleotides matching TRBD1. Germline V lookup: CDR1 MRHNA, CDR2 SNTAGT. This CDR3 contains 17 residues. Trimming took 1 base from V and 2 from J; bases not matched to a gene: 5. The CDR3 DNA reads as TGTGCCAGCAGTGACTACCGGGACAGGGGAACTGGAAACACCATATATTTT. It specifies CASSDYRDRGTGNTIYF.

This clonotype was observed a few times. V and J are TRBV2 and TRBJ2-3; TRBD2 agrees at 9 bases. V lost 6 bases to trimming and J lost 2 bases; unmatched junction nucleotides: 6. CDR1 SNHLY and CDR2 FYNNEI come from the germline V gene. CDR3 length: 15 residues. The CDR3 reads CASRQLAGYTDTQYF. CDR3 sequence (DNA): TGTGCCAGCAGGCAGCTAGCGGGATACACAGATACGCAGTATTTT.

This chain uses TRBV28 with TRBJ1-2, with TRBD1 matching 10 bases. From germline, CDR1 is MDHEN and CDR2 SYDVKM. The CDR3 loop spans 14 amino acids. J was trimmed by 8 bases and V by 3 bases; bases with no gene match: 6. The CDR3 coding sequence is TGTGCCAGCAGTTTTGACAGGGGGCAAGGAGGCTACACCTTC. This gives the protein CASSFDRGQGGYTF.

V usage is TRBV9 and J usage is TRBJ2-3; 7 nucleotides align to TRBD1. The CDR3 totals 15 residues. Germline loops: CDR1 SGDLS, CDR2 YYNGEE. V lost 2 bases to trimming and J lost 3 bases; unmatched junction nucleotides: 6. The CDR3 reads CASSVPGQTTDTQYF. In DNA form, the CDR3 reads TGTGCCAGCAGCGTCCCGGGACAGACGACAGATACGCAGTATTTT.

This clonotype was seen more than once but under ten times. The V call is TRBV6-1, the J call TRBJ1-2; TRBD1 matches at 12 bases. Germline V gene lookup returns CDR1 MNHNS and CDR2 SASEGT. After removal of 5 bases from V and 5 bases from J, the junction contained 9 bases not matched to a gene. The CDR3 covers 16 residues. In DNA form, the CDR3 reads TGTGCCAGCAGTATGTCTTTGGGACAGGGGGCTTATGGCTACACCTTC. It encodes CASSMSLGQGAYGYTF.

As for this clonotype: A much larger clone is a single base away; this may be a read error. The chain couples TRBV28 to TRBJ1-5, with a weak D call TRBD1 (5 bases). Germline CDR1 and CDR2: MDHEN and SYDVKM. This CDR3 contains 15 residues. CDR3 sequence reads: CTTAAGGGISGAQHF. CDR3 nucleotide sequence: TGTACCACCGCAGCTGGGGGTGGGATCTCGGGTGCCCAGCATTTT.

This clonotype was detected ten times or more. The rearrangement links TRBV28 to TRBJ1-2; possible D gene TRBD1, 6 bases. This CDR3 is built from 17 residues. The germline V gene encodes CDR1 MDHEN and CDR2 SYDVKM. The V end lost 5 bases, the J end lost 8 bases, and 27 bases lay between the germline ends. CDR3 in DNA: TGTGCCAGCAGTCCGACGGGGGCGCGAACGGTGGGATGGGGCTACACCTTC. Encoded protein: CASSPTGARTVGWGYTF.